Included here is one T cell receptor (beta chain) sequence, with context. Its antigen is not known. This sample was taken from a study of cytomegalovirus exposure and HLA in healthy donors. CDR3 length: 13 amino acids. V dropped 5 bases and J dropped 15; count of bases not matched to a gene: 12. The germline V gene encodes CDR1 MNHNS and CDR2 SASEGT. PCR employed 60 Vbeta and 13 Jbeta primers. Sequencing was performed with immunoSEQ multiplex PCR; in TCRdb, only in-frame clones are kept and a portion is missing. The sample lists tens of thousands of clones, less than 80% occurring once. Overall study findings and caveats: Rare TCR sequences dominated, though some public TCRs recurred in many donors.

Specimen: PBMCs. The chain uses TRBV6-1 and TRBJ2-1; TRBD2 aligns across 8 bases. This TCR was sampled from a man between 60 and 75 years old in good health and CMV-seropositive. Written as DNA, the CDR3 is TGTGCCAGCAGTTGGACCCTGACTAGCGTTGCGTTCTTC. Protein: CASSWTLTSVAFF.